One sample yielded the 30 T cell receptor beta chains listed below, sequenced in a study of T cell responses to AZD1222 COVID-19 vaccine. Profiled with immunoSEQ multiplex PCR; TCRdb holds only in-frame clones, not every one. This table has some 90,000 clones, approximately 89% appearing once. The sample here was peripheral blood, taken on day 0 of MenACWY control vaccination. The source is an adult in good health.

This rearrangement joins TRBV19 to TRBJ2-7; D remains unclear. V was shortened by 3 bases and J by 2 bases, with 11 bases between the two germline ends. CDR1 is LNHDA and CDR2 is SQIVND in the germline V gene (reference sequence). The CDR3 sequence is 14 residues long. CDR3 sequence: CASSITTVTYEQYF. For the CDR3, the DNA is TGTGCCAGTAGTATCACGACCGTCACCTACGAGCAGTACTTC.

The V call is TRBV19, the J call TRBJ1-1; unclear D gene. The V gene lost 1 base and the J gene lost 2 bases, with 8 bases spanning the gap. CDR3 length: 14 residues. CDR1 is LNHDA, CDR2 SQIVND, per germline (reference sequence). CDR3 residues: CASSIVPGNTEAFF. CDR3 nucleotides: TGTGCCAGTAGTATAGTTCCGGGAAACACTGAAGCTTTCTTT.

DNA for the CDR3: TGTGCCAGCAGTGGGGCAGGGGAAAACTATGGCTACACCTTC. This encodes CASSGAGENYGYTF. This chain joins TRBV2 and TRBJ1-2, with D possibly matching TRBD1 (6 bases). Germline assignment: CDR1 SNHLY and CDR2 FYNNEI. The V end lost 4 bases, the J end lost 2 bases, and 11 bases lay between the germline ends. The CDR3 extends over 14 amino acids.

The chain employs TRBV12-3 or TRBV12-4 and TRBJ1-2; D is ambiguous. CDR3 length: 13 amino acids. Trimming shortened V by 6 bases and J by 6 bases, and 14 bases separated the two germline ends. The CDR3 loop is CASSLSGSHGYTF. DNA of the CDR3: TGTGCCAGCAGCTTGAGTGGGTCCCATGGCTACACCTTC.

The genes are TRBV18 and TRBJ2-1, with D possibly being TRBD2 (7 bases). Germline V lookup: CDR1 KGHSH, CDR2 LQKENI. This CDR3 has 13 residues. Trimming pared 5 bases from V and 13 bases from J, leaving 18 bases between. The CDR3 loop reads CASSGLADREQFF. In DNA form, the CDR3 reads TGTGCCAGCTCAGGTCTAGCGGACAGAGAACAGTTCTTC.

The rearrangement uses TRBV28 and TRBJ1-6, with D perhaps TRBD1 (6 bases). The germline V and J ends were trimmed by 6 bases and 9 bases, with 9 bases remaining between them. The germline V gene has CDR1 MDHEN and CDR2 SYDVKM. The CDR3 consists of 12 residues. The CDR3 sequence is CASSTGLSPLHF. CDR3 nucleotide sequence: TGTGCCAGCAGCACAGGGCTTTCACCCCTCCACTTT.

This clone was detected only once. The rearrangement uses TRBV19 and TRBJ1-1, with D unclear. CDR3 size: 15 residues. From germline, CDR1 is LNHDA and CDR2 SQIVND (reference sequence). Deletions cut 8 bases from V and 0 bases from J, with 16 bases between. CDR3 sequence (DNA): TGTGCCAGTTTGCGCGGAAGTTTAGTGAACACTGAAGCTTTCTTT. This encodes CASLRGSLVNTEAFF.

The CDR3 nucleotides read TGCGCCAGCAGCCCCTACCGGACTAGCGGGGTCTTCAGTGCGGATACGCAGTATTTT. Its translation: CASSPYRTSGVFSADTQYF. The V and J genes are TRBV5-1 and TRBJ2-3, with TRBD2 matching 12 bases. The V segment lost 4 bases and the J segment 6 bases; nucleotides outside the gene matches: 18. The CDR3 runs 19 residues. Germline V gene lookup returns CDR1 SGHRS and CDR2 YFSETQ.

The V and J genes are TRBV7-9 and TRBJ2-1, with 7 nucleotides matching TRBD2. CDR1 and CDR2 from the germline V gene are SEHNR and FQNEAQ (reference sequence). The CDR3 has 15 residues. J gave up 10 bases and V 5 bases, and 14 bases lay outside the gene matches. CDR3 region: CASSPRAGLTGEQFF. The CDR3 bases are TGTGCCAGCAGCCCGCGAGCGGGATTGACCGGGGAGCAGTTCTTC.

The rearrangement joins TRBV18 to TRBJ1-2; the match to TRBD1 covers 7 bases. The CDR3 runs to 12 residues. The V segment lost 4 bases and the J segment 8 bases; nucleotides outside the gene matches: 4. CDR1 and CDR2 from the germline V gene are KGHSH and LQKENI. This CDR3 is CASSRQGEGYTF. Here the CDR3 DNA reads TGTGCCAGCTCACGACAGGGTGAGGGCTACACCTTC.

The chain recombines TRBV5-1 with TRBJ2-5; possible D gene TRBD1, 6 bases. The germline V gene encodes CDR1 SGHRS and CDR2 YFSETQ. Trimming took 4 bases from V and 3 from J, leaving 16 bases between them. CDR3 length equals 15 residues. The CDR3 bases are TGCGCCAGCAGCCGATCCTCAGGGGTTGAAGAGACCCAGTACTTC. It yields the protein CASSRSSGVEETQYF.

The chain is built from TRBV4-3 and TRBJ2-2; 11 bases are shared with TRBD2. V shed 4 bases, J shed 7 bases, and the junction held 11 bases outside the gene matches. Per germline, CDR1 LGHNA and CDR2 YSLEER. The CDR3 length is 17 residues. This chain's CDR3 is CASSPTISGGAFGELFF. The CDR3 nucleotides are TGCGCCAGCAGCCCCACAATTAGCGGGGGGGCGTTCGGGGAGCTGTTTTTT.

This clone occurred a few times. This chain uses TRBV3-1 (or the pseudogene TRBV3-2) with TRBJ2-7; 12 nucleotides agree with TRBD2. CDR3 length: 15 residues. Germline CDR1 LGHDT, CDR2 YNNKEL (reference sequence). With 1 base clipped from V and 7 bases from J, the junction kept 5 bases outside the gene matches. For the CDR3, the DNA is TGTGCCAGCAGCCAAGGGCCTAGCGGGAGGGGGGAGCAGTACTTC. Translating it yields CASSQGPSGRGEQYF.

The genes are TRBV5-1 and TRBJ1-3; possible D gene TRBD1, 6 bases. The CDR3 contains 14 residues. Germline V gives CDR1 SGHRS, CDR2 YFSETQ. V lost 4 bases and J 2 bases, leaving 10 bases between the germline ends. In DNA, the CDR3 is TGCGCCAGCAGCCCGACAGGTACTGGAAACACCATATATTTT. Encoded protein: CASSPTGTGNTIYF.

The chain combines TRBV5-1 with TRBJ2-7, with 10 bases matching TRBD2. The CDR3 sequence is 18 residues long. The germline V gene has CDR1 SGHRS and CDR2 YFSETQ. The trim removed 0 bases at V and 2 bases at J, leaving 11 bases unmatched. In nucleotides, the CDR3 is TGCGCCAGCAGCTTGGCCCGTGCTAGCGGGGGCCTTACCTACGAGCAGTACTTC. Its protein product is CASSLARASGGLTYEQYF.

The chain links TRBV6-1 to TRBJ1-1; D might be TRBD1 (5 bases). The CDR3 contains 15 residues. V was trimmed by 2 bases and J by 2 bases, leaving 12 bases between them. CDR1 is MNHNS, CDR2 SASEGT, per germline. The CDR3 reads CASSESMGTNTEAFF. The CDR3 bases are TGTGCCAGCAGTGAATCTATGGGGACCAACACTGAAGCTTTCTTT.

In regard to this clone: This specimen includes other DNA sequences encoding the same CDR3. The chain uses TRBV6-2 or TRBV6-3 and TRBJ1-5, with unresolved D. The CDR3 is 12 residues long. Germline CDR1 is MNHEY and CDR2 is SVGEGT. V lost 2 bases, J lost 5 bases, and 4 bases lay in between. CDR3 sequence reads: CASSYGDQPQHF. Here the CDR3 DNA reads TGTGCCAGCAGTTACGGAGATCAGCCCCAGCATTTT.

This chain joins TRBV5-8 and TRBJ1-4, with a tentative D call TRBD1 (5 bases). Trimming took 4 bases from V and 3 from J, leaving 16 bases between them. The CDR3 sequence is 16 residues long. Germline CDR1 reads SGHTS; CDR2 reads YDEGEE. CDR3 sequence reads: CASSRGTSGPNEKLFF. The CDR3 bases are TGTGCCAGCAGCCGAGGGACTTCAGGACCTAATGAAAAACTGTTTTTT.

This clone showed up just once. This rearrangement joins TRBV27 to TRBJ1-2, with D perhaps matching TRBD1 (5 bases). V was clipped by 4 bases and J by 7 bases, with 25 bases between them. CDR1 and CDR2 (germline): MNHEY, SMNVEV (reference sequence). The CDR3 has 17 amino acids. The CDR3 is CASSSDPPGAELSGYTF. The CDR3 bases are TGTGCCAGCAGTTCCGACCCCCCCGGGGCGGAATTGAGTGGCTACACCTTC.

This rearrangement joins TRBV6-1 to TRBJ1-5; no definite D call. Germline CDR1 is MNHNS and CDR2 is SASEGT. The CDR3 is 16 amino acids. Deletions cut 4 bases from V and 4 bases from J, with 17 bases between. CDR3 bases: TGTGCCAGCAGTGGAGACCAAGGAGGGCCGAATCAGCCCCAGCATTTT. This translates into CASSGDQGGPNQPQHF.

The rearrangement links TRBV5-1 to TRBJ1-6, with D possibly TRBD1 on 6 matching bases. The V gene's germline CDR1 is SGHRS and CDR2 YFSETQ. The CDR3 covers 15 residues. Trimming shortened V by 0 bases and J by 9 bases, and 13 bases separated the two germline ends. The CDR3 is CASSLETGLASPLHF. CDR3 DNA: TGCGCCAGCAGCTTGGAAACAGGGTTGGCTTCACCCCTCCACTTT.

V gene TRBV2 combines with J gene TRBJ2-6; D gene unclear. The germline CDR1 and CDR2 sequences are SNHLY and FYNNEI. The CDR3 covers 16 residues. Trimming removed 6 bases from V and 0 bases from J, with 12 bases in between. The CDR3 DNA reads TGTGCCAGCAGCGGACGGTTGACCTCTGGGGCCAACGTCCTGACTTTC. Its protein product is CASSGRLTSGANVLTF.

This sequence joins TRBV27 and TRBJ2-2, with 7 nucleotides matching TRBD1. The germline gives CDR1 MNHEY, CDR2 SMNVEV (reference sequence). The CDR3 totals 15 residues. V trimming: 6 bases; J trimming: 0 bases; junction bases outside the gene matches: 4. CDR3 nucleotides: TGTGCCAGCAGAACCGGGACAGCGAACACCGGGGAGCTGTTTTTT. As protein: CASRTGTANTGELFF.

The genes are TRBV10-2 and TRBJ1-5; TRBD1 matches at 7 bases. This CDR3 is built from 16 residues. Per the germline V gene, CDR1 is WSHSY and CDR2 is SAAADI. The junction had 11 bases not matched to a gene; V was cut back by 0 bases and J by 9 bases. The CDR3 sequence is CASSESQGQVLPPQHF. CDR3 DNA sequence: TGCGCCAGCAGTGAGTCCCAAGGACAGGTTCTTCCGCCCCAGCATTTT.

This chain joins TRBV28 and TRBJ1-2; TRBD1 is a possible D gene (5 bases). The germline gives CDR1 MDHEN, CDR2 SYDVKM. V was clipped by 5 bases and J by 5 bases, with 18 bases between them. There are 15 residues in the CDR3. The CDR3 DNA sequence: TGTGCCAGCAGTGACTCAACCTGGGGCGTATATGGCTACACCTTC. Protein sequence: CASSDSTWGVYGYTF.

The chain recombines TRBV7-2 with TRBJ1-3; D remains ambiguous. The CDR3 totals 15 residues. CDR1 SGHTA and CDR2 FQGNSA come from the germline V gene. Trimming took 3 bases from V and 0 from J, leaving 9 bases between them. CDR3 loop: CASSFDTPSGNTIYF. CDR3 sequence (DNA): TGTGCCAGCAGCTTTGACACCCCCTCTGGAAACACCATATATTTT.

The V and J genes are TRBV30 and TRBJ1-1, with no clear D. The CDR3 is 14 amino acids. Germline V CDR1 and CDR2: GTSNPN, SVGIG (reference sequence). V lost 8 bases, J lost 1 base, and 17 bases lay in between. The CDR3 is CAGMGTWENTEAFF. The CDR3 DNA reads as TGTGCCGGGATGGGTACATGGGAGAACACTGAAGCTTTCTTT.

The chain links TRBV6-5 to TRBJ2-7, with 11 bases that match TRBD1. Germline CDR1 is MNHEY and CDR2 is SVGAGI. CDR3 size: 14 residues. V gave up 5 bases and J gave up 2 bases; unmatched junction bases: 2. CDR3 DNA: TGTGCCAGCAGTCCGGGACAGGGGGCCTACGAGCAGTACTTC. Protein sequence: CASSPGQGAYEQYF.

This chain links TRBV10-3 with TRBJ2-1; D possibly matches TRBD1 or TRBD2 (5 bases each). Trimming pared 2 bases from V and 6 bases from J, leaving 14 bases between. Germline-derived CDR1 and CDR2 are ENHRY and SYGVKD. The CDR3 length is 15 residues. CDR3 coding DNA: TGTGCCATCAGTGAGAGGGACGTTGACCCCAATGAGCAGTTCTTC. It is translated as CAISERDVDPNEQFF.

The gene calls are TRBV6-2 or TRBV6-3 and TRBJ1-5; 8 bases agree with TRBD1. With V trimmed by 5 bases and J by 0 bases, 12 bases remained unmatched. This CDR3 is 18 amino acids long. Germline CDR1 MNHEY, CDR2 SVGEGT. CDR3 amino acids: CASSHSGTGRYSNQPQHF. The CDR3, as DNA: TGTGCCAGCAGTCATTCGGGGACAGGTCGCTATAGCAATCAGCCCCAGCATTTT.